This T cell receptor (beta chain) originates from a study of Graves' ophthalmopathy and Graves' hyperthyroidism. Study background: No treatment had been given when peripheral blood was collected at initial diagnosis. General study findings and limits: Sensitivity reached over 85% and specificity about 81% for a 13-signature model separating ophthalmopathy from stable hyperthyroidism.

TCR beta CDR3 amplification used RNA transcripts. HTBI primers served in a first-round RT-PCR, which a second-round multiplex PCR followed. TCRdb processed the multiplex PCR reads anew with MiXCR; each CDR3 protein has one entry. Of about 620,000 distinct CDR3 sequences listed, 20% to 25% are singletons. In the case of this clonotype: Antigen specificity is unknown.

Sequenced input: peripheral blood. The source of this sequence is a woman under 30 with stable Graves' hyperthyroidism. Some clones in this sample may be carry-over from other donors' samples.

The CDR3 protein is CASSSLHNTTEAFF. As DNA, the CDR3 is TGCGCCAGCAGCTCCCTCCACAACACCACTGAAGCTTTCTTT. The chain couples TRBV5-1 to TRBJ1-1, with D hard to call. The length of the CDR3 is 14 residues. Trimming took off 3 bases at V and 4 bases at J, with 13 bases between the two ends. From germline, CDR1 is SGHRS and CDR2 YFSETQ. The variable domain in full, completed from reference TRBV5-1 and TRBJ1-1, reads KAGVTQTPRYLIKTRGQQVTLSCSPISGHRSVSWYQQTPGQGLQFLFEYFSETQRNKGNFPGRFSGRQFSNSRSEMNVSTLELGDSALYLCASSSLHNTTEAFFGQGTRLTVV.